The source of this T cell receptor (beta chain) is a study of cytomegalovirus exposure and HLA in healthy donors. Germline CDR1 and CDR2: MNHEY and SVGAGI. The CDR3 extends over 15 amino acids. V was pared by 0 bases and J by 2 bases, with 4 bases of the junction left unmatched. Findings of the study overall: Later on, an analysis showed TCR association rates differing by HLA locus, with DRB1 the most and HLA-C the fewest.

60 Vbeta and 13 Jbeta primers were used in PCR. Sequencing used immunoSEQ multiplex PCR; TCRdb keeps in-frame clones, though not all of them. The data contain 150,000 to 200,000 clones, around nine tenths of them seen just once; the ten biggest clones take up approximately 1.5%. This clone was found once. Its antigen is not identified. The rearrangement joins TRBV6-5 to TRBJ2-7, with TRBD2 identical over 7 bases. The TCR sequence derives from a woman aged 18-29 years in good health and CMV-seronegative. Sequenced sample: PBMCs. The CDR3 sequence: CASSYSSGGAYEQYF. CDR3 sequence (DNA): TGTGCCAGCAGTTACTCCTCGGGAGGAGCCTACGAGCAGTACTTC.